Below are 16 T cell receptor beta chains sequenced from a single sample in a study of blood T cell repertoires in COVID-19. Assay: immunoSEQ multiplex PCR; the TCRdb copy retains only in-frame clones and omits some. Among 400,000 to 450,000 clones, about 87% were seen once, and the ten largest hold about 0.91%. Sequences were obtained from peripheral blood. The receptors shown here come from a young man with COVID-19, enrolled during active disease.

The chain is built from TRBV3-1 (or the pseudogene TRBV3-2) and TRBJ1-2; D gene unclear. Germline V gives CDR1 LGHDT, CDR2 YNNKEL (reference sequence). V was cut by 0 bases and J by 8 bases, with 10 bases left in between. CDR3 length: 13 residues. CDR3 coding DNA: TGTGCCAGCAGCCAAGATCCGGGTCGGGGCTACACCTTC. Its translation: CASSQDPGRGYTF.

Only one count was recorded for this clone. The V and J genes are TRBV29-1 and TRBJ1-4; 11 bases fit TRBD1. Germline CDR1 is SQVTM and CDR2 is ANQGSEA. This CDR3 is built from 14 residues. The J segment lost 7 bases and the V segment lost 4 bases, leaving 5 bases of the junction unmatched. Written as DNA, the CDR3 is TGCAGCGTTGGGGACAGGGGGATGGGTGAAAAACTGTTTTTT. The encoded protein is CSVGDRGMGEKLFF.

This clone was observed once. The chain links TRBV7-5 to TRBJ2-1; TRBD2 is the table's D call and was not checked against the DNA. TRBV7-5 is a known pseudogene. The CDR3 has 16 amino acids. For the CDR3, the DNA is TGTGTCAGAAGCACCCCTCCCGGAACTAGCGGGGGAATGGGGTTCTTC. Its protein product is CVRSTPPGTSGGMGFF.

The chain links TRBV18 to TRBJ2-5, with TRBD2 as a possible D gene (5 bases). The V end was cut by 5 bases, the J end by 5 bases, with 12 bases between. The CDR3 covers 13 residues. The V gene's germline CDR1 is KGHSH and CDR2 LQKENI. This CDR3 reads CASSITEGETQYF. CDR3 sequence (DNA): TGTGCCAGCTCAATTACCGAGGGCGAGACCCAGTACTTC. Full variable domain (missing parts from reference TRBV18 and TRBJ2-5): NAGVMQNPRHLVRRRGQEARLRCSPMKGHSHVYWYRQLPEEGLKFMVYLQKENIIDESGMPKERFSAEFPKEGPSILRIQQVVRGDSAAYFCASSITEGETQYFGPGTRLLVL.

This clone was recorded many times. The gene calls are TRBV5-4 and TRBJ2-2; 10 nucleotides match TRBD2. The J segment lost 6 bases and the V segment lost 0 bases, leaving 5 bases of the junction unmatched. Germline CDR1 is SGHNT and CDR2 is YYREEE (reference sequence). The CDR3 length is 16 residues. CDR3 bases: TGTGCCAGCAGCTTGGGAGCGGGAGGGCCCGCCGGGGAGCTGTTTTTT. As protein: CASSLGAGGPAGELFF.

V is TRBV7-6 and J is TRBJ2-6; no clear D gene. The V gene lost 3 bases and the J gene lost 0 bases, with 12 bases spanning the gap. Germline CDR1 SGHVS, CDR2 FNYEAQ. This CDR3 has 17 amino acids. The CDR3 sequence is CASSFLTISSGANVLTF. In DNA, the CDR3 is TGTGCCAGCAGCTTCCTGACAATCTCCTCTGGGGCCAACGTCCTGACTTTC.

The chain joins TRBV20-1 to TRBJ1-5, with TRBD1 matching 7 bases. The CDR3 is made up of 14 amino acids. The J segment lost 1 base and the V segment lost 3 bases, leaving 3 bases of the junction unmatched. Germline V lookup: CDR1 DFQATT, CDR2 SNEGSKA (reference sequence). The chain's CDR3 is CSASSGQSNQPQHF. The CDR3 coding sequence is TGCAGTGCTAGTTCGGGACAGAGCAATCAGCCCCAGCATTTT.

The genes are TRBV6-5 and TRBJ1-1, with D uncertain. This CDR3 contains 13 residues. Looked up from germline, CDR1 is MNHEY and CDR2 is SVGAGI. V was trimmed by 8 bases and J by 1 base, leaving 11 bases between them. The CDR3: CASSTETNTEAFF. CDR3 DNA: TGTGCCAGCTCAACAGAGACGAACACTGAAGCTTTCTTT.

The genes are TRBV18 and TRBJ2-2; weak D call: TRBD1 (5 bases). The CDR3 length is 15 residues. Germline CDR1 is KGHSH and CDR2 is LQKENI. V lost 1 base and J lost 6, with 12 bases in between. CDR3 sequence reads: CASSPRDDSSGELFF. In DNA, the CDR3 is TGTGCCAGCTCACCACGAGACGACAGTTCCGGGGAGCTGTTTTTT. The whole variable domain, filled in from reference TRBV18 and TRBJ2-2, reads NAGVMQNPRHLVRRRGQEARLRCSPMKGHSHVYWYRQLPEEGLKFMVYLQKENIIDESGMPKERFSAEFPKEGPSILRIQQVVRGDSAAYFCASSPRDDSSGELFFGEGSRLTVL.

The J gene is TRBJ2-7, the V gene TRBV10-2; 13 nucleotides align to TRBD2. The CDR3 consists of 15 residues. With V trimmed by 7 bases and J by 6 bases, 9 bases remained unmatched. Per the germline V gene, CDR1 is WSHSY and CDR2 is SAAADI. CDR3 DNA: TGCGCCAGCAAACTAGCGGGAGGGCCCGCATCCGAGCAGTACTTC. It yields the protein CASKLAGGPASEQYF.

The chain recombines TRBV6-5 with TRBJ1-4, with TRBD1 identical over 7 bases. The CDR3 spans 12 residues. The V gene end was trimmed by 4 bases and the J gene end by 11 bases; junction bases not matched to a gene: 4. Germline CDR1 and CDR2: MNHEY and SVGAGI. CDR3 region: CASSFQGEKLFF. The CDR3 nucleotides are TGTGCCAGCAGTTTTCAGGGGGAGAAACTGTTTTTT.

This sequence joins TRBV5-4 and TRBJ2-7; TRBD1 aligns across 9 bases. Germline CDR1 and CDR2: SGHNT and YYREEE (reference sequence). The CDR3 totals 15 residues. The J segment lost 1 base and the V segment lost 0 bases, leaving 2 bases of the junction unmatched. CDR3 nucleotides: TGTGCCAGCAGCTTGGGGACAGGGGATTCCTACGAGCAGTACTTC. It is translated as CASSLGTGDSYEQYF.

This chain connects TRBV7-9 to TRBJ2-5; unclear D gene. CDR1 SEHNR and CDR2 FQNEAQ come from the germline V gene (reference sequence). This CDR3 is built from 12 residues. With 1 base removed from V and 9 bases from J, the gap between germline ends came to 9 bases. The CDR3 bases are TGTGCCAGCAGCTTAGGCACGGCGGCCCAGTACTTC. Encoded protein: CASSLGTAAQYF.

The J gene is TRBJ2-2, the V gene TRBV5-6; possibly TRBD2 for D (7 bases). The CDR3 covers 13 residues. V was cut by 0 bases and J by 11 bases, with 11 bases left in between. The germline V gene has CDR1 SGHDT and CDR2 YYEEEE. For the CDR3, the DNA is TGTGCCAGCAGCTTGGCGGGGGGCAGTGAGCTGTTTTTT. It yields the protein CASSLAGGSELFF.

The chain uses TRBV5-4 and TRBJ2-1; 8 nucleotides line up with TRBD2. The CDR3 covers 16 residues. CDR1 is SGHNT and CDR2 is YYREEE in the germline V gene (reference sequence). The V and J ends lost 7 bases and 6 bases, in that order; junction bases with no gene match: 15. The CDR3 loop is CASLKAGEVFGNEQFF. CDR3 DNA: TGTGCCAGCCTTAAAGCGGGGGAGGTTTTCGGCAATGAGCAGTTCTTC.

The CDR3 nucleotides read TGTGCCAGCAGCTTAGTTGGCGGGGGATACAATGAGCAGTTCTTC. Its translation is CASSLVGGGYNEQFF. The V call is TRBV7-8, the J call TRBJ2-1, with 7 bases lining up with TRBD2. The CDR3 runs 15 residues. Trimming cost V 1 base and J 4 bases; bases outside gene matches: 4. CDR1 is SGHVS, CDR2 FQNEAQ, per germline.